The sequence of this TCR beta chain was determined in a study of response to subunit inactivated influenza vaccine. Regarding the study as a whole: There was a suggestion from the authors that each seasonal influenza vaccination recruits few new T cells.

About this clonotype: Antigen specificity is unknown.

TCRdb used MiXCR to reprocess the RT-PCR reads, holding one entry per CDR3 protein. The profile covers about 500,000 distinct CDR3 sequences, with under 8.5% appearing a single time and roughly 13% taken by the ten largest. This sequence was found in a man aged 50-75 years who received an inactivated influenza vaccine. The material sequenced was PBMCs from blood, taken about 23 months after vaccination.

In DNA, the CDR3 is TGTGCCAGCAGTTTATGGACAGGGAGAGGGCCGGAGCTGTTTTTT. Amino acids: CASSLWTGRGPELFF. The chain has TRBV28 and TRBJ2-2; the match to TRBD1 covers 7 bases. The CDR3 runs 15 residues. Trimming at V came to 0 bases and at J to 10 bases, leaving 8 bases not matched to a gene. Germline V CDR1 and CDR2: MDHEN, SYDVKM.